Ten or more counts support the clone carrying this T cell receptor (beta chain). The entry originates in a study of T-cell memory formation after mild COVID-19. TCRdb independently ran MiXCR on the 5' RACE reads; one entry per CDR3 protein. Among about 82,000 distinct CDR3 sequences listed, 9.5% to 15% were seen once. Trimming cost V 2 bases and J 0 bases, with 12 bases left between them. CDR3 size: 15 residues. Germline CDR1 and CDR2: SQVTM and ANQGSEA. The chain combines TRBV29-1 with TRBJ2-3; D perhaps matches TRBD2 (5 bases). This TCR derives from a man between 18 and 29 years old who had mild COVID-19 (a few samples of this study predate the infection). Cell type and time point are not known. What was sequenced was PBMCs or a T cell subset sorted from them (not recorded which). CDR3 nucleotides: TGCAGCGTTGAATTGGCGGGCGGTAGCACAGATACGCAGTATTTT. This translates into CSVELAGGSTDTQYF.